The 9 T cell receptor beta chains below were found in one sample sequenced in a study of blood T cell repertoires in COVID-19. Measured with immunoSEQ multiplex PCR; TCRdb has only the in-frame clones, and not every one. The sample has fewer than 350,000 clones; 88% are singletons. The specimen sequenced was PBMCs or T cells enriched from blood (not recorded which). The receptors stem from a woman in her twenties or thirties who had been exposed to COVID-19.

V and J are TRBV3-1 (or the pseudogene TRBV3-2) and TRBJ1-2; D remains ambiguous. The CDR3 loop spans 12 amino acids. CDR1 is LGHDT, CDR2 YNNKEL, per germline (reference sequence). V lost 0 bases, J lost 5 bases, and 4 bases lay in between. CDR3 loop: CASSQDAYGYTF. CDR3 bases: TGTGCCAGCAGCCAAGATGCGTATGGCTACACCTTC.

CDR3 loop: CASSLDTGVWEKLFF. CDR3 coding DNA: TGCGCCAGCAGCTTGGATACAGGGGTTTGGGAAAAACTGTTTTTT. V is TRBV5-1 and J is TRBJ1-4, with 7 bases identical to TRBD1. CDR3 length equals 15 residues. The germline CDR1 and CDR2 sequences are SGHRS and YFSETQ. Trimming cost V 0 bases and J 8 bases; bases outside gene matches: 7.

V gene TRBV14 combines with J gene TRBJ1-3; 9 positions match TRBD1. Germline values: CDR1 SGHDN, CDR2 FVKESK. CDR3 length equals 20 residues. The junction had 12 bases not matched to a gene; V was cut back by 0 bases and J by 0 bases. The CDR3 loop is CASSQDRMTGGRGSGNTIYF. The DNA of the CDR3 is TGTGCCAGCAGCCAAGATCGGATGACAGGGGGAAGGGGCTCTGGAAACACCATATATTTT.

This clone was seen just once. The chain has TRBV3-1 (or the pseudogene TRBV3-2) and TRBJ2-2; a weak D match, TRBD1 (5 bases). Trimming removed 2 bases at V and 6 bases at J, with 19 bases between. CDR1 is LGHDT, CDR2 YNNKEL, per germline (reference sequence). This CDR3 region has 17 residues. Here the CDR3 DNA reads TGTGCCAGCAGCCAAATTCAGGGCGAAAAGACTCCCGGGGAGCTGTTTTTT. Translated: CASSQIQGEKTPGELFF.

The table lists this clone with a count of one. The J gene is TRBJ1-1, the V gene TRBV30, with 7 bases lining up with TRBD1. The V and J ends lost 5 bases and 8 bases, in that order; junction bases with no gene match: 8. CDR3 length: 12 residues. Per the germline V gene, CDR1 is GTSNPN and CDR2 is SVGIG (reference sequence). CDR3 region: CAWFRGNEEAFF. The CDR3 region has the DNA TGTGCCTGGTTCAGGGGGAACGAGGAAGCTTTCTTT.

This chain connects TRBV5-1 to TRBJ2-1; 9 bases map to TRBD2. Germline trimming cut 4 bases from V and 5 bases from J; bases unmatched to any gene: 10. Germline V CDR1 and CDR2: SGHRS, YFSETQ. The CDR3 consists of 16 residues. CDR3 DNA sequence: TGCGCCAGCAGCGATCTCACTAGCGGGCAAAACAATGAGCAGTTCTTC. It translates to CASSDLTSGQNNEQFF. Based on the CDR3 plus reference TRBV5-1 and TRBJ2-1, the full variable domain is KAGVTQTPRYLIKTRGQQVTLSCSPISGHRSVSWYQQTPGQGLQFLFEYFSETQRNKGNFPGRFSGRQFSNSRSEMNVSTLELGDSALYLCASSDLTSGQNNEQFFGPGTRLTVL.

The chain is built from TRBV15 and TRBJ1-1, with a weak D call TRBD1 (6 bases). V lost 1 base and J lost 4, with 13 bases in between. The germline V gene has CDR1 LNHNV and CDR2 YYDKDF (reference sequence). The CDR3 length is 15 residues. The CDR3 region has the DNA TGTGCCACCAGCAGAGGGGATGGGGGCCCCACTGAAGCTTTCTTT. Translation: CATSRGDGGPTEAFF.

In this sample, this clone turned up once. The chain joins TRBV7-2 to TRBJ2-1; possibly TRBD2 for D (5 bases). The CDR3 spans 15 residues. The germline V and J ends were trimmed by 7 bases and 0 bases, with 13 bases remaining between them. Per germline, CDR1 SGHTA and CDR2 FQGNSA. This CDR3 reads CASIVSGSSYNEQFF. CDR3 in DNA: TGTGCCAGCATCGTAAGCGGAAGCTCCTACAATGAGCAGTTCTTC.

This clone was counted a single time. The CDR3 coding sequence is TGTGCCAGCAGCCCTCTTCCGGGCGAGCAGTACTTC. Protein product: CASSPLPGEQYF. This chain joins TRBV12-3 or TRBV12-4 and TRBJ2-7; D is unclear. This CDR3 contains 12 residues. Trimming took 6 bases from V and 6 from J, leaving 12 bases between them.